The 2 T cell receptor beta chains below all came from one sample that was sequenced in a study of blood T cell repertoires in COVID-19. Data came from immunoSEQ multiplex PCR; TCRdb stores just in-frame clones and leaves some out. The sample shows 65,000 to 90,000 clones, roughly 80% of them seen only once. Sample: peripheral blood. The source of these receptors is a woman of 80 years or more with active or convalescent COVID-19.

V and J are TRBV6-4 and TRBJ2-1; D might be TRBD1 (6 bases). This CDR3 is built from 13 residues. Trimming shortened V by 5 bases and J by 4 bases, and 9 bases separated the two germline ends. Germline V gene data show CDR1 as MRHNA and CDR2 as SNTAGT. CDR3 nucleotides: TGTGCCAGCAGTCACCAGGGGTACAATGAGCAGTTCTTC. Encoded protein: CASSHQGYNEQFF.

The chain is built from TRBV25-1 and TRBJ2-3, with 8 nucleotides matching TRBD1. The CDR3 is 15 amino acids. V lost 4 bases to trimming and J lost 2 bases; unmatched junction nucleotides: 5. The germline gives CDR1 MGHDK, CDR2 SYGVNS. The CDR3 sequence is CASSGYRGNTDTQYF. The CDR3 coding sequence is TGTGCCAGCAGTGGCTACAGGGGGAACACAGATACGCAGTATTTT.